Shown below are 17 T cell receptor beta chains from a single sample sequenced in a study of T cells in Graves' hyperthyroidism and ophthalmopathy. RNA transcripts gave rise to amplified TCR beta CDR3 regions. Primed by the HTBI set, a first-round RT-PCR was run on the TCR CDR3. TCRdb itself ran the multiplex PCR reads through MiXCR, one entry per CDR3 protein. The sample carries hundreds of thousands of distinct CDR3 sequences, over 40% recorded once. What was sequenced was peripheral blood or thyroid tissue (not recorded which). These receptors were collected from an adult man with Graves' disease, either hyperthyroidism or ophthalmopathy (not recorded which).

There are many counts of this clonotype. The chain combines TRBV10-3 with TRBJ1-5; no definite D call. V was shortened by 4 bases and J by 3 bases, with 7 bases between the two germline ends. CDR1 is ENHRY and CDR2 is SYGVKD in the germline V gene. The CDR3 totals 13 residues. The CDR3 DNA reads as TGTGCCATCAGTGCCCGAGACAATCAGCCCCAGCATTTT. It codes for CAISARDNQPQHF.

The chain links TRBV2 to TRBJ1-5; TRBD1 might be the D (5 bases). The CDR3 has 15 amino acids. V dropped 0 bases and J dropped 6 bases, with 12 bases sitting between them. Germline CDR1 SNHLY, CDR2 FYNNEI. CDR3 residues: CASSEAGAGGQPQHF. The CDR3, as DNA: TGTGCCAGCAGTGAAGCAGGGGCGGGAGGTCAGCCCCAGCATTTT.

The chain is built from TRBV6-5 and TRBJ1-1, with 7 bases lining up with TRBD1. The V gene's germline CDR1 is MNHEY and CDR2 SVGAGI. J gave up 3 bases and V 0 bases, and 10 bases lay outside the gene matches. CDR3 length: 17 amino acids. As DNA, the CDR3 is TGTGCCAGCAGTTACTCGGCGACCGGGACAGCTTACACTGAAGCTTTCTTT. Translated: CASSYSATGTAYTEAFF.

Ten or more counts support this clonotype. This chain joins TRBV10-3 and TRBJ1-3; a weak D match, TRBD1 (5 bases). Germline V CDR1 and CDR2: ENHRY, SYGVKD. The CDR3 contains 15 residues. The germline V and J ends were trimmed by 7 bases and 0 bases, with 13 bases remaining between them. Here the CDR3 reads CAIKGQGNSGNTIYF. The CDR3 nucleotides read TGTGCCATCAAGGGCCAGGGAAACTCTGGAAACACCATATATTTT.

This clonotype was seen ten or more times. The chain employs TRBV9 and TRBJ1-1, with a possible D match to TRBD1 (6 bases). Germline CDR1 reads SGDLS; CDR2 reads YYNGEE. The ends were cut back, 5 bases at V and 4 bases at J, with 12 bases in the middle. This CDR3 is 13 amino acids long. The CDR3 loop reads CASSYTGSTEAFF. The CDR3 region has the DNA TGTGCCAGCAGTTACACAGGGAGCACTGAAGCTTTCTTT.

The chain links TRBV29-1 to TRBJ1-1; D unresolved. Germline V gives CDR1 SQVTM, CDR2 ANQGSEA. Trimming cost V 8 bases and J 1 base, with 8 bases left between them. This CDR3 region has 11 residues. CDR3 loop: CSTAGNTEAFF. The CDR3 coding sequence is TGCAGCACCGCGGGGAACACTGAAGCTTTCTTT.

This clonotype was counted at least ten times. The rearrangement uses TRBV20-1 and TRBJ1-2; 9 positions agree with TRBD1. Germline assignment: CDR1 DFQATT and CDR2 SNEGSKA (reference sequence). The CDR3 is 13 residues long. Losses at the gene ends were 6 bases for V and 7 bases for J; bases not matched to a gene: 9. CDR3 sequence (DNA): TGCAGTGCGCCGGGACAGGGAGCTGGTGGCTACACCTTC. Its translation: CSAPGQGAGGYTF.

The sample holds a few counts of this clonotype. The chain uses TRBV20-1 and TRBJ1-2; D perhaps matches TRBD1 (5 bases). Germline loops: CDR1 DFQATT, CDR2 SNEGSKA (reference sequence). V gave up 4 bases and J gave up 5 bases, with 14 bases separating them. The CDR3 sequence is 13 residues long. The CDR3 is CSATGTSRYGYTF. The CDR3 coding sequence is TGCAGTGCTACAGGGACCTCGCGGTATGGCTACACCTTC.

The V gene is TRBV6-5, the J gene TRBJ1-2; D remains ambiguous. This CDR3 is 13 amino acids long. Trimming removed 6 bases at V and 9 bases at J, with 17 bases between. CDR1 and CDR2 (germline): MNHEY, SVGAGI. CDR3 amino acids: CASSPGEGMSYTF. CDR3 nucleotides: TGTGCCAGCAGCCCCGGAGAGGGAATGAGCTACACCTTC.

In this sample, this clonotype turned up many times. DNA of the CDR3: TGCAGTGCTTCCGGGACAGCATACGAGCAGTACTTC. This codes for CSASGTAYEQYF. V and J are TRBV20-1 and TRBJ2-7, with TRBD1 matching over 7 bases. Germline V gene data show CDR1 as DFQATT and CDR2 as SNEGSKA (reference sequence). The CDR3 has 12 amino acids. Germline trimming cut 5 bases from V and 4 bases from J; bases unmatched to any gene: 5.

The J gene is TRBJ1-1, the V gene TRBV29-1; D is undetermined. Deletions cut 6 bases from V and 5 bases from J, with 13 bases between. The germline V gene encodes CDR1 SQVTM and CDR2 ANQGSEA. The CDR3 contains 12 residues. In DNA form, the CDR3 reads TGCAGCGTCTCGGACGGTTGGACTGAAGCTTTCTTT. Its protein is CSVSDGWTEAFF.

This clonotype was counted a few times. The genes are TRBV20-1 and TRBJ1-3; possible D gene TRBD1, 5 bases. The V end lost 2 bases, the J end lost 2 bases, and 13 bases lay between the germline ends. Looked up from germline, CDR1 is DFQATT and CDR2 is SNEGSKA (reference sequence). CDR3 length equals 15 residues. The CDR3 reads CSARSLTVPGNTIYF. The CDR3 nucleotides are TGCAGTGCTAGATCGCTGACAGTACCTGGAAACACCATATATTTT.

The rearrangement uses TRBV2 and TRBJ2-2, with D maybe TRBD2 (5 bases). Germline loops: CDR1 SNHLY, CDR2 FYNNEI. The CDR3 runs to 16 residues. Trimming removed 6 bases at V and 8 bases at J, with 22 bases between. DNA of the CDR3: TGTGCCAGCAGCATGCAGACAAGCGGCCCCAGGGGGGAGCTGTTTTTT. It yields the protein CASSMQTSGPRGELFF.

The CDR3 DNA reads TGCGCCAGCAGCTCCGGACAGGGGAACCTCTACGAGCAGTACTTC. As protein: CASSSGQGNLYEQYF. The chain uses TRBV5-1 and TRBJ2-7, with TRBD1 matching 9 bases. The junction had 7 bases not matched to a gene; V was cut back by 3 bases and J by 3 bases. The CDR3 has 15 residues. Looked up from germline, CDR1 is SGHRS and CDR2 is YFSETQ.

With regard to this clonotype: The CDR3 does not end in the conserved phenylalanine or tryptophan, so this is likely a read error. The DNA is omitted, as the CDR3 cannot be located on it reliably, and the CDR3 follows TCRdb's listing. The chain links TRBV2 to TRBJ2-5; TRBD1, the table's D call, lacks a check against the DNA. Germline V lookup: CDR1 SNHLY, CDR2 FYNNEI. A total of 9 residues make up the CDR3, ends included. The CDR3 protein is CASSETGDS.

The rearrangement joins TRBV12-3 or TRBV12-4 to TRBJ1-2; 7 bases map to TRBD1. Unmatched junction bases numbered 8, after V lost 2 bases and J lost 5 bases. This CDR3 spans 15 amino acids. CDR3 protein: CASSLPETGWYGYTF. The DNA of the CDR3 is TGTGCCAGCAGTTTACCAGAGACAGGGTGGTATGGCTACACCTTC.

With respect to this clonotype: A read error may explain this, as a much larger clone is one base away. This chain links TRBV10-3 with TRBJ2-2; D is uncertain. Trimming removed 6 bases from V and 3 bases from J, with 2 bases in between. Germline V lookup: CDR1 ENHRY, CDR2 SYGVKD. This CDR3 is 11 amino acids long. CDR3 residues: CAIRDTGELFF. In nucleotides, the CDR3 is TGTGCCATCAGGGACACCGGGGAGCTGTTTTTT.